The 29 T cell receptor beta chains presented below share a single source sample, sequenced in a study of shared clonotypes between healthy human individuals. The method was immunoSEQ multiplex PCR; TCRdb's version includes in-frame clones alone and lacks a portion of them. The table has a few million clones, 90% to 95% seen once. Sequences were obtained from naive CD4+ T cells from PBMCs. This sample's subset: CD45RA+ positively selected. All receptors derive from a man younger than 35 in good health. Some clones in this sample may be carry-over from other donors' samples.

The rearrangement uses TRBV9 and TRBJ2-1; D may be TRBD1 (6 bases). This CDR3 comprises 16 residues. Germline V CDR1 and CDR2: SGDLS, YYNGEE. The V and J ends lost 4 bases and 2 bases respectively, with 16 bases between them. The CDR3 bases are TGTGCCAGCAGCCCGCGCCGGGACATAACCTACAATGAGCAGTTCTTC. Protein sequence: CASSPRRDITYNEQFF.

The rearrangement uses TRBV19 and TRBJ1-2; D possibly corresponds to TRBD1 (6 bases). CDR1 and CDR2 (germline): LNHDA, SQIVND (reference sequence). The CDR3 is 15 amino acids. Between the trimmed V and J ends, which lost 1 base and 7 bases, there was a span of 16 bases. CDR3 in amino acids: CASSIVQPQGRGYTF. The DNA of the CDR3 is TGTGCCAGTAGTATAGTACAGCCACAGGGTCGTGGCTACACCTTC. Complete variable domain (other parts from reference TRBV19 and TRBJ1-2): DGGITQSPKYLFRKEGQNVTLSCEQNLNHDAMYWYRQDPGQGLRLIYYSQIVNDFQKGDIAEGYSVSREKKESFPLTVTSAQKNPTAFYLCASSIVQPQGRGYTFGSGTRLTVV.

The V call is TRBV5-1, the J call TRBJ2-1; 8 bases agree with TRBD2. Germline-derived CDR1 and CDR2 are SGHRS and YFSETQ. This CDR3 comprises 16 residues. V lost 2 bases, J lost 0 bases, and 4 bases stayed unmatched. The CDR3 coding sequence is TGCGCCAGCAGCTTCTTCGGGAGGGCCTCCTACAATGAGCAGTTCTTC. Protein: CASSFFGRASYNEQFF.

V is TRBV2 and J is TRBJ2-7; TRBD2 aligns across 8 bases. The CDR3 covers 12 residues. Germline V gene sequence: CDR1 SNHLY, CDR2 FYNNEI. Losses at the gene ends were 7 bases for V and 6 bases for J; bases not matched to a gene: 5. The CDR3 DNA reads as TGTGCCAGCACGGGGGGGGTTGGCGAGCAGTACTTC. It yields the protein CASTGGVGEQYF.

The DNA of the CDR3 is TGCGCCAGCAGCCGAGGACAGGCGAACACTGAAGCTTTCTTT. This encodes CASSRGQANTEAFF. This rearrangement joins TRBV4-3 to TRBJ1-1; 7 nucleotides align to TRBD1. The V gene's germline CDR1 is LGHNA and CDR2 YSLEER. J lost 1 base, V lost 4 bases, and 3 bases had no gene match. The CDR3 has 14 residues.

This chain links TRBV14 with TRBJ1-2; TRBD1 might be the D (5 bases). Trimming pared 3 bases from V and 5 bases from J, leaving 10 bases between. There are 13 residues in the CDR3. Germline CDR1 SGHDN, CDR2 FVKESK. The CDR3 sequence: CASSHGQVYGYTF. The CDR3 DNA follows: TGTGCCAGCAGCCACGGACAAGTATATGGCTACACCTTC.

V is TRBV2 and J is TRBJ2-3, with 13 positions matching TRBD2. The CDR3 runs to 16 residues. Germline V gives CDR1 SNHLY, CDR2 FYNNEI. Trimming took 7 bases from V and 0 from J; bases not matched to a gene: 4. DNA for the CDR3: TGTGCCAGCACCGGGACTAGCGGGACTAGCACAGATACGCAGTATTTT. Protein: CASTGTSGTSTDTQYF.

The chain uses TRBV5-6 and TRBJ2-1; D is possibly TRBD2 (5 bases). Trimming removed 4 bases from V and 2 bases from J, with 16 bases in between. The CDR3 sequence is 16 residues long. Per germline, CDR1 SGHDT and CDR2 YYEEEE. CDR3 nucleotide sequence: TGTGCCAGCAGCGTCCGTAGCGTTTCTCCCTACAATGAGCAGTTCTTC. Its protein product is CASSVRSVSPYNEQFF.

This chain connects TRBV19 to TRBJ2-3; D perhaps matches TRBD1 (6 bases). The V gene's germline CDR1 is LNHDA and CDR2 SQIVND (reference sequence). The CDR3 covers 15 residues. V lost 3 bases and J lost 1, with 11 bases in between. This chain's CDR3 is CASSIFAGGTDTQYF. In nucleotides, the CDR3 is TGTGCCAGTAGTATCTTCGCAGGGGGCACAGATACGCAGTATTTT.

The chain links TRBV5-1 to TRBJ2-1; 7 bases line up with TRBD1. The trim removed 1 base at V and 8 bases at J, leaving 6 bases unmatched. This CDR3 region has 14 residues. Germline V gene lookup returns CDR1 SGHRS and CDR2 YFSETQ. The CDR3, as DNA: TGCGCCAGCAGCTTGCGACAGGGAAGGGATGAGCAGTTCTTC. Its translation is CASSLRQGRDEQFF. The variable domain in full, completed from reference TRBV5-1 and TRBJ2-1, reads KAGVTQTPRYLIKTRGQQVTLSCSPISGHRSVSWYQQTPGQGLQFLFEYFSETQRNKGNFPGRFSGRQFSNSRSEMNVSTLELGDSALYLCASSLRQGRDEQFFGPGTRLTVL.

This clone has more than one count but fewer than ten. Other DNA sequences in the same sample also yield this CDR3. The V gene is TRBV18, the J gene TRBJ1-1; 8 bases agree with TRBD1. Germline lookup yields CDR1 KGHSH and CDR2 LQKENI. This CDR3 comprises 13 residues. The V segment lost 3 bases and the J segment 6 bases; nucleotides outside the gene matches: 3. CDR3 sequence reads: CASSPGTGSEAFF. In DNA form, the CDR3 reads TGTGCCAGCTCACCCGGGACAGGTTCTGAAGCTTTCTTT. Supplemented by reference TRBV18 and TRBJ1-1, the full variable domain reads NAGVMQNPRHLVRRRGQEARLRCSPMKGHSHVYWYRQLPEEGLKFMVYLQKENIIDESGMPKERFSAEFPKEGPSILRIQQVVRGDSAAYFCASSPGTGSEAFFGQGTRLTVV.

The V call is TRBV4-1, the J call TRBJ1-3; D not certain. This CDR3 comprises 12 residues. V was cut by 3 bases and J by 5 bases, with 5 bases left in between. The germline CDR1 and CDR2 sequences are MGHRA and YSYEKL. This CDR3 reads CASSHDRNTIYF. In DNA form, the CDR3 reads TGCGCCAGCAGCCATGATCGAAACACCATATATTTT.

This sequence joins TRBV30 and TRBJ1-1, with 9 bases that match TRBD1. From germline, CDR1 is GTSNPN and CDR2 SVGIG (reference sequence). The V and J ends lost 5 bases and 6 bases, in that order; junction bases with no gene match: 4. The CDR3 spans 12 residues. The CDR3 is CAWGTGIPEAFF. The CDR3 DNA reads TGTGCCTGGGGGACAGGGATACCTGAAGCTTTCTTT.

The rearrangement joins TRBV11-1 to TRBJ2-5, with 13 bases fitting TRBD2. Germline V gene sequence: CDR1 SGHAT, CDR2 FQDESV (reference sequence). V lost 5 bases and J lost 1; bases outside the gene matches: 1. The CDR3 loop spans 15 amino acids. As DNA, the CDR3 is TGTGCCAGCAGCCGACTAGCGGGGGGCCAAGAGACCCAGTACTTC. This translates into CASSRLAGGQETQYF.

This chain uses TRBV28 with TRBJ2-5; D gene ambiguous. The CDR3 has 14 amino acids. Germline loops: CDR1 MDHEN, CDR2 SYDVKM. Trimming removed 1 base from V and 3 bases from J, with 9 bases in between. The chain's CDR3 is CASSLFSREETQYF. Written as DNA, the CDR3 is TGTGCCAGCAGTTTATTCTCCAGAGAAGAGACCCAGTACTTC.

The chain recombines TRBV6-5 with TRBJ1-2; D might be TRBD1 (6 bases). Germline V gene sequence: CDR1 MNHEY, CDR2 SVGAGI. V was clipped by 6 bases and J by 4 bases, with 12 bases between them. The length of the CDR3 is 13 residues. The chain's CDR3 is CASRQGGSYGYTF. CDR3 nucleotides: TGTGCCAGCAGACAGGGCGGGAGCTATGGCTACACCTTC.

As DNA, the CDR3 is TGTGCCAGCAGCCCGGGGGGTGGAGCACACTACGAGCAGTACTTC. This gives the protein CASSPGGGAHYEQYF. The V and J genes are TRBV28 and TRBJ2-7; 7 bases match TRBD2. Germline V gene data show CDR1 as MDHEN and CDR2 as SYDVKM. The J segment lost 3 bases and the V segment lost 6 bases, leaving 11 bases of the junction unmatched. The CDR3 is made up of 15 amino acids.

V usage is TRBV6-5 and J usage is TRBJ1-4; D is uncertain. Germline V lookup: CDR1 MNHEY, CDR2 SVGAGI. This CDR3 region has 15 residues. Trimming shortened V by 1 base and J by 3 bases, and 9 bases separated the two germline ends. The CDR3 reads CASSYLGLPNEKLFF. The CDR3 coding sequence is TGTGCCAGCAGTTACTTGGGGTTACCTAATGAAAAACTGTTTTTT.

This clone was recorded only once. The V call is TRBV5-5, the J call TRBJ2-3; tentative D call: TRBD1 (6 bases). V gave up 4 bases and J gave up 7 bases, with 16 bases separating them. This CDR3 spans 14 amino acids. In germline, CDR1 is SGHKS, CDR2 YYEKEE (reference sequence). CDR3 loop: CASSGVGARNTQYF. CDR3 nucleotide sequence: TGTGCCAGCAGCGGGGTGGGGGCGAGAAATACGCAGTATTTT. The variable domain in full, completed from reference TRBV5-5 and TRBJ2-3, reads DAGVTQSPTHLIKTRGQQVTLRCSPISGHKSVSWYQQVLGQGPQFIFQYYEKEERGRGNFPDRFSARQFPNYSSELNVNALLLGDSALYLCASSGVGARNTQYFGPGTRLTVL.

This clone was seen just once. Different DNA sequences within this sample yield the same CDR3. The genes are TRBV28 and TRBJ2-5; D unclear. V lost 2 bases and J lost 1, with 5 bases in between. The germline V gene has CDR1 MDHEN and CDR2 SYDVKM. The CDR3 extends over 13 amino acids. Written as DNA, the CDR3 is TGTGCCAGCAGTTTAGCGGCCCAAGAGACCCAGTACTTC. Protein: CASSLAAQETQYF.

This clone appeared a few times. The J gene is TRBJ1-5, the V gene TRBV5-5; D is uncertain. This CDR3 is 14 amino acids long. Trimming shortened V by 0 bases and J by 7 bases, and 11 bases separated the two germline ends. Germline V gene sequence: CDR1 SGHKS, CDR2 YYEKEE (reference sequence). The CDR3 is CASSLVGEGQPQHF. CDR3 in DNA: TGTGCCAGCAGCTTGGTCGGGGAAGGACAGCCCCAGCATTTT.

The table lists this clone with a count of one. This chain uses TRBV7-3 with TRBJ1-1, with D maybe TRBD1 (5 bases). The germline gives CDR1 SGHTA, CDR2 FQGTGA. The CDR3 loop spans 15 amino acids. V lost 1 base and J lost 0, with 9 bases in between. CDR3 sequence: CASSLRGDLNTEAFF. DNA for the CDR3: TGTGCCAGCAGCTTAAGGGGGGATCTGAACACTGAAGCTTTCTTT.

This chain joins TRBV13 and TRBJ1-6; tentative D call: TRBD1 (5 bases). The CDR3 has 17 amino acids. CDR1 and CDR2 (germline): PRHDT, FYEKMQ (reference sequence). V was pared by 6 bases and J by 3 bases, with 18 bases between. As DNA, the CDR3 is TGTGCCAGCAGACCGATAGGGACGGGCGACTATAATTCACCCCTCCACTTT. Its translation: CASRPIGTGDYNSPLHF.

The chain couples TRBV7-6 to TRBJ2-1; 7 bases are a match to TRBD2. CDR1 and CDR2 from the germline V gene are SGHVS and FNYEAQ. V lost 5 bases to trimming and J lost 2 bases; unmatched junction nucleotides: 6. The CDR3 loop spans 15 amino acids. CDR3 sequence: CASSGDLAAYNEQFF. For the CDR3, the DNA is TGTGCCAGCAGCGGAGACCTAGCGGCCTACAATGAGCAGTTCTTC.

V and J are TRBV18 and TRBJ2-7; D may be TRBD2 (6 bases). V lost 2 bases and J 5 bases, leaving 10 bases between the germline ends. This CDR3 comprises 13 residues. Germline-derived CDR1 and CDR2 are KGHSH and LQKENI. The CDR3 protein is CASSPASVDEQYF. The CDR3 region has the DNA TGTGCCAGCTCACCAGCTAGCGTAGACGAGCAGTACTTC.

The rearrangement uses TRBV2 and TRBJ1-5; D is perhaps TRBD1 (6 bases). CDR1 SNHLY and CDR2 FYNNEI come from the germline V gene. This CDR3 contains 18 residues. Trimming pared 1 base from V and 3 bases from J, leaving 19 bases between. The CDR3 region is CASSEGREQGNFNQPQHF. Written as DNA, the CDR3 is TGTGCCAGCAGTGAAGGGAGGGAGCAGGGGAACTTCAATCAGCCCCAGCATTTT.

As to this clone: Other DNA sequences in this specimen translate into the identical CDR3. This rearrangement joins TRBV27 to TRBJ1-5; D gene ambiguous. Germline CDR1 and CDR2: MNHEY and SMNVEV (reference sequence). There are 13 residues in the CDR3. V lost 2 bases and J 4 bases, leaving 6 bases between the germline ends. The CDR3 sequence is CASSLTWNQPQHF. In DNA, the CDR3 is TGTGCCAGCAGTTTAACCTGGAATCAGCCCCAGCATTTT.

This sequence joins TRBV30 and TRBJ2-1; 8 bases fit TRBD2. The CDR3 sequence is 14 residues long. V was clipped by 6 bases and J by 1 base; unmatched bases: 5. Germline V gene sequence: CDR1 GTSNPN, CDR2 SVGIG (reference sequence). The CDR3 sequence: CACPGGRSYNEQFF. CDR3 DNA: TGTGCCTGCCCGGGAGGGAGGTCCTACAATGAGCAGTTCTTC.

The CDR3 DNA reads TGTGCCAGCAGTTTACCTCTAGCGGGAGACATCTTTGGTGAGCAGTTCTTC. Its protein is CASSLPLAGDIFGEQFF. The chain uses TRBV28 and TRBJ2-1, with 10 bases that match TRBD2. CDR1 and CDR2 (germline): MDHEN, SYDVKM. This CDR3 region has 17 residues. Trimming cost V 2 bases and J 9 bases; bases outside gene matches: 13.